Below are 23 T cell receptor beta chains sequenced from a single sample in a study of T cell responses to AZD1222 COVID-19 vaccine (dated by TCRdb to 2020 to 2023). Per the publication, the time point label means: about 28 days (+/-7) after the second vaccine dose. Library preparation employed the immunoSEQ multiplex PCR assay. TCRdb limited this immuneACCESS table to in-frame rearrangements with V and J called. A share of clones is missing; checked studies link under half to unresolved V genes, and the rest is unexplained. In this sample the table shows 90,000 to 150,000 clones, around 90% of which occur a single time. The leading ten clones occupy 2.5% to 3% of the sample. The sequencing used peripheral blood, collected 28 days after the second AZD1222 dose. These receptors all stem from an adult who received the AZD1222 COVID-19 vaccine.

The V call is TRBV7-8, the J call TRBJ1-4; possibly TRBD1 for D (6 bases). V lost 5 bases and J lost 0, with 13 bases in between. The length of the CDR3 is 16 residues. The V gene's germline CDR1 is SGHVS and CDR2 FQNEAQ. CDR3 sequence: CASSPTRQATNEKLFF. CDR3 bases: TGTGCCAGCAGCCCCACTCGACAGGCAACTAATGAAAAACTGTTTTTT.

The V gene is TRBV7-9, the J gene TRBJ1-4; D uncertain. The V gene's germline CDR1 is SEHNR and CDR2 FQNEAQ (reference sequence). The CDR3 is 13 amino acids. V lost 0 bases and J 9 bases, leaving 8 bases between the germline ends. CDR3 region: CASSLADYQKLFF. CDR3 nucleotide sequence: TGTGCCAGCAGCTTAGCGGATTATCAAAAACTGTTTTTT.

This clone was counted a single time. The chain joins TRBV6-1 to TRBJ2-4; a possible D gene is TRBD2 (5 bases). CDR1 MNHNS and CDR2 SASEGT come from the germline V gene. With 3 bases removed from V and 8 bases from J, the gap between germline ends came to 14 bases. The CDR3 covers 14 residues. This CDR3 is CASSEPGIKDIQYF. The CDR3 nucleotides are TGTGCCAGCAGTGAGCCGGGGATAAAGGACATTCAGTACTTC.

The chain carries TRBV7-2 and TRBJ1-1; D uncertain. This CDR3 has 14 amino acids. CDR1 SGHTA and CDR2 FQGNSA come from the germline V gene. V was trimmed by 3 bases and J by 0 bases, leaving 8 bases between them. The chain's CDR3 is CASSLRSMNTEAFF. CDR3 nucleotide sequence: TGTGCCAGCAGCTTGAGGAGCATGAACACTGAAGCTTTCTTT.

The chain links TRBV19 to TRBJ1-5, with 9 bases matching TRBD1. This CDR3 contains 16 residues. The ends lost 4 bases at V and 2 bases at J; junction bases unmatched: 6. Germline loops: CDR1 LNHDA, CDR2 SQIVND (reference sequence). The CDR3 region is CASSRQGVVGNQPQHF. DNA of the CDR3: TGTGCCAGTAGTAGACAGGGGGTCGTTGGCAATCAGCCCCAGCATTTT. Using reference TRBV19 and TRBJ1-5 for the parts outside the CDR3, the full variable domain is DGGITQSPKYLFRKEGQNVTLSCEQNLNHDAMYWYRQDPGQGLRLIYYSQIVNDFQKGDIAEGYSVSREKKESFPLTVTSAQKNPTAFYLCASSRQGVVGNQPQHFGDGTRLSIL.

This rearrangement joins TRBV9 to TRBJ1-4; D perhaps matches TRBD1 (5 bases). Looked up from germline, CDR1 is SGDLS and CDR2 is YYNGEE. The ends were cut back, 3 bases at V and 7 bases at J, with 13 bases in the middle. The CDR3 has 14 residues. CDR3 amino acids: CASSGRGGGEKLFF. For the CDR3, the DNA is TGTGCCAGCAGCGGAAGGGGCGGCGGTGAAAAACTGTTTTTT. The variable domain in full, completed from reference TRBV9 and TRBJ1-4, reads DSGVTQTPKHLITATGQRVTLRCSPRSGDLSVYWYQQSLDQGLQFLIQYYNGEERAKGNILERFSAQQFPDLHSELNLSSLELGDSALYFCASSGRGGGEKLFFGSGTQLSVL.

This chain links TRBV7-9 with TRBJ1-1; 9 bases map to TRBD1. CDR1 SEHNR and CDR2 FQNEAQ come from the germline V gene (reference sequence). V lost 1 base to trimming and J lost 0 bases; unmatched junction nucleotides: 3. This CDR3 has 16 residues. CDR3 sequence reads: CASSLGQGEVNTEAFF. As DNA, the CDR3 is TGTGCCAGCAGCTTAGGACAGGGGGAGGTGAACACTGAAGCTTTCTTT.

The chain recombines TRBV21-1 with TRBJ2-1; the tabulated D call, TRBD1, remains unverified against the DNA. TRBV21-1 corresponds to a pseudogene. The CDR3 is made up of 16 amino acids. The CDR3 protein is CASISRGDGGYNEQFF. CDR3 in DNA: TGTGCCAGCATTTCCAGGGGGGACGGCGGCTACAATGAGCAGTTCTTC.

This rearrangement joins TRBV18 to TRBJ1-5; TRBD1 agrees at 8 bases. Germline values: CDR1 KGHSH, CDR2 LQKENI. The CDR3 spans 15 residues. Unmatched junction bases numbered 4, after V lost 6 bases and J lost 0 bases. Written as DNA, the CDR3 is TGTGCCAGCTCCCACAGGGGGGATAGCAATCAGCCCCAGCATTTT. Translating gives CASSHRGDSNQPQHF.

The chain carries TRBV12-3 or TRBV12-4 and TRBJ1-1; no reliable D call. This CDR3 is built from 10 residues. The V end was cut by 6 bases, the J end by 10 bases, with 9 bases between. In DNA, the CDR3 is TGTGCCAGCAGGGGGTCCTTAGCTTTCTTT. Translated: CASRGSLAFF.

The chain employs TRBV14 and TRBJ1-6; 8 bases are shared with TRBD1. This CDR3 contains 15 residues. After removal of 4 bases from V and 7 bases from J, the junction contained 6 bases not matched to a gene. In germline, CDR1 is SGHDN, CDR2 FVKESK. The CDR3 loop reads CASSRRQGRNSPLHF. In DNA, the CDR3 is TGTGCCAGCAGCCGGAGACAGGGGAGGAATTCACCCCTCCACTTT.

In DNA form, the CDR3 reads TGTGCCAGCAGCAGGGACGGGGATAATTCACCCCTCCACTTT. Encoded protein: CASSRDGDNSPLHF. J is TRBJ1-6 and V is TRBV7-2, with D perhaps matching TRBD1 (5 bases). With 5 bases removed from V and 5 bases from J, the gap between germline ends came to 10 bases. This CDR3 contains 14 residues. Per germline, CDR1 SGHTA and CDR2 FQGNSA.

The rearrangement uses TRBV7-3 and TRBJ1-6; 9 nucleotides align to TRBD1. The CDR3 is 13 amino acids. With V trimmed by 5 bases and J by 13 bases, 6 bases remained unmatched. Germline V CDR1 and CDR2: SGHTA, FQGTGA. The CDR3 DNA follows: TGTGCCAGCAGCCCGGGACAGGGAGGGCCCCTCCACTTT. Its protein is CASSPGQGGPLHF.

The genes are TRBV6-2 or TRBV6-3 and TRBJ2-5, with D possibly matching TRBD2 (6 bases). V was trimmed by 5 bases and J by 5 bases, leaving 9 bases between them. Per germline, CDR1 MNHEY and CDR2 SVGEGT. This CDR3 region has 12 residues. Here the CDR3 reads CASSPGVETQYF. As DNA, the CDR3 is TGTGCCAGCAGTCCGGGGGTGGAGACCCAGTACTTC.

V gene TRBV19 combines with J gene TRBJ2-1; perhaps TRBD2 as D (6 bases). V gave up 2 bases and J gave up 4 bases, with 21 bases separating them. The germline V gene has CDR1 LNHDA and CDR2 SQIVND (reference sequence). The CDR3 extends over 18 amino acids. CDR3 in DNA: TGTGCCAGTAGTATAATCCCCCAAGTGCGGGGCCCATACAATGAGCAGTTCTTC. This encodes CASSIIPQVRGPYNEQFF.

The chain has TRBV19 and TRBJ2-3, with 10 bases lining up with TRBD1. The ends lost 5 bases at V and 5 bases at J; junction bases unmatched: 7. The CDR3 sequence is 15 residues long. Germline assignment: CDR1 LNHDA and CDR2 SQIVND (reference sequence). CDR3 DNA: TGTGCCAGTAGTCCGCGGGGACAGGGGAAAGATACGCAGTATTTT. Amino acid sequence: CASSPRGQGKDTQYF.

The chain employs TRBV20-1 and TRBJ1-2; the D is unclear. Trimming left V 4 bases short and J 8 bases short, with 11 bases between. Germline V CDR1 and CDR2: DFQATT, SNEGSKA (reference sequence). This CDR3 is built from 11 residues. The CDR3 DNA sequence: TGCAGTGCTACAGGACCCGCGGGCTACACCTTC. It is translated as CSATGPAGYTF.

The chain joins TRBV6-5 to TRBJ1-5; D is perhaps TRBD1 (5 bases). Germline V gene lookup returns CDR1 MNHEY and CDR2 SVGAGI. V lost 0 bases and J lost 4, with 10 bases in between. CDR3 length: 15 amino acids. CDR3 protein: CASSYSGRANQPQHF. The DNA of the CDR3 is TGTGCCAGCAGTTACTCTGGCAGGGCTAATCAGCCCCAGCATTTT.

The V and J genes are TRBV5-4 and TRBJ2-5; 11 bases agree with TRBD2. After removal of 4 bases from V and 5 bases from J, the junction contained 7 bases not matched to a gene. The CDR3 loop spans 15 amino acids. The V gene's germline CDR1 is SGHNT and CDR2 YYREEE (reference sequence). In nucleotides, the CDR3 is TGTGCCAGCAGCCTAACTAGCGGGGGTGAGGAGACCCAGTACTTC. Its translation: CASSLTSGGEETQYF.

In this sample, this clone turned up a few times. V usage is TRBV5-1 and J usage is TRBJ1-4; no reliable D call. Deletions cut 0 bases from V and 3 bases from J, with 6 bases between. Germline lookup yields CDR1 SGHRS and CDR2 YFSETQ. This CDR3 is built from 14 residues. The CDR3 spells CASSLAQPNEKLFF. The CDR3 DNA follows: TGCGCCAGCAGCTTGGCTCAGCCTAATGAAAAACTGTTTTTT.

The CDR3 coding sequence is TGTGCCAGCAGTCGGGACAGGGGAGCAGATACGCAGTATTTT. Its protein product is CASSRDRGADTQYF. The V gene is TRBV2, the J gene TRBJ2-3; 10 bases line up with TRBD1. V lost 5 bases, J lost 4 bases, and 3 bases stayed unmatched. There are 14 residues in the CDR3. Germline assignment: CDR1 SNHLY and CDR2 FYNNEI.

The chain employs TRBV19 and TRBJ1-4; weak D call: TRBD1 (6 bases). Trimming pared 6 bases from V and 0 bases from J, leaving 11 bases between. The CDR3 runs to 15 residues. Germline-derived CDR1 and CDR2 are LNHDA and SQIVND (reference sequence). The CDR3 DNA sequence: TGTGCCAGTAGGCAATCAGGGGCAACTAATGAAAAACTGTTTTTT. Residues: CASRQSGATNEKLFF.

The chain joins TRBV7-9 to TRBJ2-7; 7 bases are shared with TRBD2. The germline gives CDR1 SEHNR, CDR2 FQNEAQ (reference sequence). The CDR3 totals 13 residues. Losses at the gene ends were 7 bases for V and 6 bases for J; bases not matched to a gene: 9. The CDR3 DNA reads TGTGCCAGCACCCCCCGGGGAGGGTCCGAGCAGTACTTC. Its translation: CASTPRGGSEQYF. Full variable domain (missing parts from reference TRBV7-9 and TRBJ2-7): DTGVSQNPRHKITKRGQNVTFRCDPISEHNRLYWYRQTLGQGPEFLTYFQNEAQLEKSRLLSDRFSAERPKGSFSTLEIQRTEQGDSAMYLCASTPRGGSEQYFGPGTRLTVT.